This TCR beta chain came from a study of cytomegalovirus exposure and HLA in healthy donors. In regard to this clone: Its cognate antigen is unknown.

Germline CDR1 reads LNHDA; CDR2 reads SQIVND (reference sequence). The CDR3 extends over 13 amino acids. J gave up 5 bases and V 6 bases, and 3 bases lay outside the gene matches. PCR employed 60 Vbeta and 13 Jbeta primers. Assay: immunoSEQ multiplex PCR; the TCRdb copy retains only in-frame clones and omits some. The repertoire holds 65,000 to 85,000 clones, with around 65% as singletons. The study's findings and limits: TCR association rates varied by HLA locus in a later analysis, with DRB1 highest and HLA-C lowest.

The J gene is TRBJ2-5, the V gene TRBV19; TRBD1 agrees at 10 bases. The sequence was obtained from a man aged 60 to 75 in good health and CMV-seropositive. The sequenced sample consisted of PBMCs. The chain's CDR3 is CASRDRGQETQYF. CDR3 DNA sequence: TGTGCCAGTAGAGACAGGGGGCAGGAGACCCAGTACTTC.